The T cell receptor beta chain under discussion was sequenced for a study of control samples from healthy donors and cancer patients. CDR3 length: 15 residues. CDR1 and CDR2 from the germline V gene are SGHRS and YFSETQ. Trimming cost V 7 bases and J 6 bases; bases outside gene matches: 14. Assay used: immunoSEQ multiplex PCR; TCRdb lists only in-frame clones, some missing. Of about 150,000 clones listed, about 93% are singletons. The sequence was obtained from a man aged 50-60 years in good health. The sample was blood. V gene TRBV5-1 combines with J gene TRBJ2-5; 8 bases align to TRBD2. The CDR3 loop is CASSTGGANRKTQYF. Written as DNA, the CDR3 is TGCGCCAGCTCTACGGGAGGGGCGAATAGGAAGACCCAGTACTTC.